This T cell receptor (beta chain) was identified in a study of T cells in Graves' hyperthyroidism and ophthalmopathy. Investigators excluded patients with uncontrolled infection, other autoimmune disease, pregnancy or lactation. Clinical symptoms, serum thyroxine and TRAb, thyroid ultrasound and orbital computed tomography were used for the diagnoses. About this clonotype itself: The antigen is undetermined. With a much larger clone just one base away, this may be a read error.

Amplification of TCR beta CDR3 regions used RNA as the template. The HTBI primer set served for first-round RT-PCR of the TCR CDR3. TCRdb redid the calling of the multiplex PCR reads with MiXCR, one entry per CDR3 protein. There are over 500,000 distinct CDR3 sequences in the sample; roughly 15% occur only once, and about 29% lies in the top ten. General study findings and limits: Blood held most thyroid clonotypes expanded above 0.001 frequency. Ophthalmopathy stood apart from stable hyperthyroidism in a 13 V-J model.

The CDR3 length is 18 residues. Germline CDR1 is ENHRY and CDR2 is SYGVKD. The sequenced sample was blood. The chain links TRBV10-3 to TRBJ2-3; 13 bases match TRBD2. The clonotype was recovered from a woman in her twenties or thirties with Graves' ophthalmopathy. The DNA for the CDR3 is TGTGCCATGAGTGGTGGGACTAGCGGGAAGGTCGGAACAGATACGCAGTATTTT. This translates into CAMSGGTSGKVGTDTQYF.